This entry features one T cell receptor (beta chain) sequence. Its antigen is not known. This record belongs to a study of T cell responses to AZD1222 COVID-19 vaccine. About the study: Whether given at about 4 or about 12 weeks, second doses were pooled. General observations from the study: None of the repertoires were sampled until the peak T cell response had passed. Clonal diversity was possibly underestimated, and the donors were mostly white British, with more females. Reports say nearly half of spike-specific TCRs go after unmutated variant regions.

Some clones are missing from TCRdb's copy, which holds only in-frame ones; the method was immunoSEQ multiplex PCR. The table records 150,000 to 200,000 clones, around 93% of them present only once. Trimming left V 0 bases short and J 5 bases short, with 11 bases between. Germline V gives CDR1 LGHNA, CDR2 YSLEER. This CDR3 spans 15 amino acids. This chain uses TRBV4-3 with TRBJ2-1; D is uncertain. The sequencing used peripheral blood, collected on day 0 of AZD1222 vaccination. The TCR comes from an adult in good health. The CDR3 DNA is TGCGCCAGCAGCCAAGACTTCGGGTCGAACAATGAGCAGTTCTTC. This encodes CASSQDFGSNNEQFF.